Listed below are T cell receptor beta chains from one sample, sequenced in a study of T cell responses to AZD1222 COVID-19 vaccine. Clones were sequenced by immunoSEQ multiplex PCR, and TCRdb holds only the in-frame ones, with some missing. This table has 60,000 to 85,000 clones, about 85% appearing once. Specimen: peripheral blood, collected on day 0 of AZD1222 vaccination. The receptors were gathered from an adult in good health. Both conserved end residues are part of each CDR3. A D gene is named only where the DNA matches it firmly. Some rows mark clone size as missing; the rest say once, few, many or name a class of expanded clone.

TRBJ1-1	15	TRBV5-1	TRBD1	-	CASSRGQEINTEAFF	TGCGCCAGCAGCCGGGGACAGGAAATAAACACTGAAGCTTTCTTT
TRBJ1-1	14	TRBV6-5	-	-	CASVRTLGMSEAFF	TGTGCCAGCGTGAGGACGTTGGGAATGTCTGAAGCTTTCTTT
TRBJ2-7	16	TRBV11-2	-	-	CASSLGGGQSSYEQYF	TGTGCCAGCAGCTTAGGGGGGGGACAGAGCTCCTACGAGCAGTACTTC
TRBJ2-6	13	TRBV11-3	-	-	CASAGAGANVLTF	TGTGCCAGCGCGGGCGCCGGGGCCAACGTCCTGACTTTC
TRBJ1-2	13	TRBV2	-	-	CASNRGARYGYTF	TGTGCCAGCAACCGGGGGGCGCGCTATGGCTACACCTTC
TRBJ2-7	14	TRBV4-1	-	-	CASSPIGADYEQYF	TGCGCCAGCAGCCCGATAGGGGCCGACTACGAGCAGTACTTC
TRBJ2-1	11	TRBV20-1	-	-	CSARGNNEQFF	TGCAGTGCTAGGGGGAACAATGAGCAGTTCTTC
TRBJ1-1	13	TRBV19	TRBD1	-	CASSIWTGAEAFF	TGTGCCAGTAGTATCTGGACAGGGGCTGAAGCTTTCTTT
TRBJ2-1	17	TRBV27	-	once	CASREGSGVNSYNEQFF	TGTGCCAGCCGAGAGGGGAGTGGAGTTAACTCCTACAATGAGCAGTTCTTC
TRBJ2-7	15	TRBV9	TRBD1	-	CASSVEGTGGSEQYF	TGTGCCAGCAGCGTAGAAGGGACAGGGGGTTCTGAGCAGTACTTC
TRBJ2-1	13	TRBV6-5	-	-	CASSNPSGDPQFF	TGTGCCAGCAGTAACCCCTCGGGGGACCCCCAGTTCTTC
TRBJ2-1	17	TRBV5-1	TRBD1	-	CASSFLSTGSSYNEQFF	TGCGCCAGCAGCTTTCTCTCGACAGGGAGCTCCTACAATGAGCAGTTCTTC
TRBJ1-5	13	TRBV28	-	-	CASRTRGMAPQHF	TGTGCCAGCAGGACCAGGGGCATGGCGCCCCAGCATTTT
TRBJ1-2	15	TRBV19	TRBD1	-	CASTPVAGGTNGYTF	TGTGCCAGTACCCCAGTCGCAGGGGGCACAAATGGCTACACCTTC
TRBJ1-6	14	TRBV6-5	-	-	CASSFGGSNSPLHF	TGTGCCAGCAGTTTCGGGGGGTCTAATTCACCCCTCCACTTT
TRBJ1-1	13	TRBV5-1	-	-	CASRWGTNTEAFF	TGCGCCAGCCGCTGGGGTACTAACACTGAAGCTTTCTTT
TRBJ2-2	16	TRBV5-1	-	-	CASSLVGGGYTGELFF	TGCGCCAGCAGCTTGGTCGGTGGAGGATACACCGGGGAGCTGTTTTTT
TRBJ2-7	15	TRBV7-2	TRBD2	-	CASSLTTSGQEEQYF	TGTGCCAGCAGCTTAACGACTAGCGGCCAAGAGGAGCAGTACTTC